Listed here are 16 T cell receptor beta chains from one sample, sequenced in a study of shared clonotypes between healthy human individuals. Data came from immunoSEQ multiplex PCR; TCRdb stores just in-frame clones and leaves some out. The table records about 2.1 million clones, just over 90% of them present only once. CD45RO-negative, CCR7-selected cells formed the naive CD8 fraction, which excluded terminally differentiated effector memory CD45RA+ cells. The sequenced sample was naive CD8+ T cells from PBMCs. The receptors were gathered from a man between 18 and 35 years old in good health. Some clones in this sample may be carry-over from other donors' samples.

The CDR3 region has the DNA TGTGCCAGCAGCTTATTAGGAGGCTCCTACAATGAGCAGTTCTTC. It specifies CASSLLGGSYNEQFF. This chain links TRBV7-3 with TRBJ2-1; a possible D gene is TRBD2 (5 bases). CDR1 SGHTA and CDR2 FQGTGA come from the germline V gene. This CDR3 is built from 15 residues. Trimming pared 2 bases from V and 0 bases from J, leaving 8 bases between.

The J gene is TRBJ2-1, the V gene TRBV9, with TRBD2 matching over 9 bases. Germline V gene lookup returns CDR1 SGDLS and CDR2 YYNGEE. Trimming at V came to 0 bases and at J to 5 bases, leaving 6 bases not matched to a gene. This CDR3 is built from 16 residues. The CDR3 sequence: CASSVDGSGSDNEQFF. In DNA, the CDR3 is TGTGCCAGCAGCGTAGATGGTAGCGGGAGCGACAATGAGCAGTTCTTC.

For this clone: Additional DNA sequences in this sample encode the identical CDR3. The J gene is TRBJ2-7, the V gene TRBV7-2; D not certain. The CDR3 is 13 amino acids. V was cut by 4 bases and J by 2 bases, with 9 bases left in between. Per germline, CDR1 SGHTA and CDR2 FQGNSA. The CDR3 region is CASSSRQTYEQYF. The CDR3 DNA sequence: TGTGCCAGCAGCTCGAGGCAGACCTACGAGCAGTACTTC. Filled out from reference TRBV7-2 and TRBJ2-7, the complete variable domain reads GAGVSQSPSNKVTEKGKDVELRCDPISGHTALYWYRQSLGQGLEFLIYFQGNSAPDKSGLPSDRFSAERTGGSVSTLTIQRTQQEDSAVYLCASSSRQTYEQYFGPGTRLTVT.

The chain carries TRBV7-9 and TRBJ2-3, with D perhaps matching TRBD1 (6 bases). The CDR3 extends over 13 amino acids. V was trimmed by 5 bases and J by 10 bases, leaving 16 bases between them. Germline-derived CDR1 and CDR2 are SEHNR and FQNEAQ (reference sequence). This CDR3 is CASSLPLGGPQYF. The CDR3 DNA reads TGTGCCAGCAGCCTCCCGTTAGGGGGACCGCAGTATTTT.

The CDR3 region is CASSQDTGTATNYGYTF. The DNA for the CDR3 is TGTGCCAGCAGCCAAGATACCGGGACAGCAACTAACTATGGCTACACCTTC. The genes are TRBV14 and TRBJ1-2, with 7 bases identical to TRBD1. The germline gives CDR1 SGHDN, CDR2 FVKESK. The trim removed 0 bases at V and 0 bases at J, leaving 7 bases unmatched. This CDR3 contains 17 residues.

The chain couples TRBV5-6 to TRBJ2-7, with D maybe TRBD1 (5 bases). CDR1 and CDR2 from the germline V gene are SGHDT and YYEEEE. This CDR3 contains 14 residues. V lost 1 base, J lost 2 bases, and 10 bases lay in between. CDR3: CASSLSARAYEQYF. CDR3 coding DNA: TGTGCCAGCAGCTTGAGCGCCAGGGCCTACGAGCAGTACTTC.

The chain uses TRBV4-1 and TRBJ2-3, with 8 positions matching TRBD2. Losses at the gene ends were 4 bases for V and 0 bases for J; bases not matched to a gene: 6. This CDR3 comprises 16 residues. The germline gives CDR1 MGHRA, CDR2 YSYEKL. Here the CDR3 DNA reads TGCGCCAGCAGCCGACTAGCGCTTGCTAGCACAGATACGCAGTATTTT. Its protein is CASSRLALASTDTQYF.

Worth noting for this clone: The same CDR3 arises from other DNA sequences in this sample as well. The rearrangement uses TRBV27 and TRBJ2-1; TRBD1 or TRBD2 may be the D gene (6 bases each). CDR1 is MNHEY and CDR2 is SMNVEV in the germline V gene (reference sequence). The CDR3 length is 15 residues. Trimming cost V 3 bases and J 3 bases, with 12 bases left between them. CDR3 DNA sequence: TGTGCCAGCAGTTTGGGGGGCAGCGGCTACAATGAGCAGTTCTTC. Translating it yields CASSLGGSGYNEQFF.

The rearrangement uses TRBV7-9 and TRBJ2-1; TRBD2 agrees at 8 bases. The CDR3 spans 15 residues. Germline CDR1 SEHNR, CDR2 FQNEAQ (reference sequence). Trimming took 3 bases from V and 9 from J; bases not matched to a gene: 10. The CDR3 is CASSFVLAERSEQFF. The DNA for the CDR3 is TGTGCCAGCAGCTTTGTACTAGCGGAACGGAGTGAGCAGTTCTTC.

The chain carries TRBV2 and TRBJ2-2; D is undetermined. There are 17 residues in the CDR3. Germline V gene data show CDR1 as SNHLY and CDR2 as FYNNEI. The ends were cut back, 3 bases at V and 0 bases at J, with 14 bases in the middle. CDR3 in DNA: TGTGCCAGCAGTGATAAGGTTTTTGACGCGAACACCGGGGAGCTGTTTTTT. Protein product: CASSDKVFDANTGELFF.

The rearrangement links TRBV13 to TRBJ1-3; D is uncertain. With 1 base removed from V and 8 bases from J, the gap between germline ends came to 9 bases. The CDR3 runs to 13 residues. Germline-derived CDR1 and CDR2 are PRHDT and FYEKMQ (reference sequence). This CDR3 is CASSLDLIDTIYF. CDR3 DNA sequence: TGTGCCAGCAGCTTAGATCTTATAGACACCATATATTTT.

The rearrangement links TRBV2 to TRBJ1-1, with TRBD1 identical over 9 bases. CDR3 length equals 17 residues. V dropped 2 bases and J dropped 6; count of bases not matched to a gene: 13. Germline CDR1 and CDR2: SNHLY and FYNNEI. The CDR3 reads CASSEFPIGQGSSEAFF. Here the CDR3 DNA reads TGTGCCAGCAGTGAATTTCCCATAGGACAGGGGTCTTCTGAAGCTTTCTTT.

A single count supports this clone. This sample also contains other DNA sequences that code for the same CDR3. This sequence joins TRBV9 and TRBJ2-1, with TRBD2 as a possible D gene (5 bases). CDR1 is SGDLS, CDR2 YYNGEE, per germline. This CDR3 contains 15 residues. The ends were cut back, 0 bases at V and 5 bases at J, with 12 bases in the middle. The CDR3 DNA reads TGTGCCAGCAGCGTAGGTTCTAGAGCGGACAATGAGCAGTTCTTC. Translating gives CASSVGSRADNEQFF.

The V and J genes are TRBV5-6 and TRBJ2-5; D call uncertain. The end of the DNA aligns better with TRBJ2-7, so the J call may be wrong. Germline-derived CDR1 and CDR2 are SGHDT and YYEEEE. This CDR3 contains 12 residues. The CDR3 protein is CASSLGRDEQYF. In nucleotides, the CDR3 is TGTGCCAGCAGCTTGGGTAGAGACGAGCAGTACTTC.

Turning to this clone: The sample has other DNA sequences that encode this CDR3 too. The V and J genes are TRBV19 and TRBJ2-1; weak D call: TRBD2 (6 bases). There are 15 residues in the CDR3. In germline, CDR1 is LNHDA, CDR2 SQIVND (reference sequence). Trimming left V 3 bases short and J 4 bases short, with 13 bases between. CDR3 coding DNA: TGTGCCAGTAGTATTACGAGCGGGCTGTACAATGAGCAGTTCTTC. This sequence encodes CASSITSGLYNEQFF.

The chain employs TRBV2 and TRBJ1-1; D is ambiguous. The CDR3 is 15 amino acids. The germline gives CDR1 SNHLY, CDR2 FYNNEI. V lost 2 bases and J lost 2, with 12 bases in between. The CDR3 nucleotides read TGTGCCAGCAGTGAATTTGGAGCGTTCAACACTGAAGCTTTCTTT. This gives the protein CASSEFGAFNTEAFF. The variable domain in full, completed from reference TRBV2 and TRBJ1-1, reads EPEVTQTPSHQVTQMGQEVILRCVPISNHLYFYWYRQILGQKVEFLVSFYNNEISEKSEIFDDQFSVERPDGSNFTLKIRSTKLEDSAMYFCASSEFGAFNTEAFFGQGTRLTVV.